These T cell receptor beta chains were read from a single sample in a study of Graves' ophthalmopathy and Graves' hyperthyroidism. TCRdb used MiXCR to reprocess the multiplex PCR reads, holding one entry per CDR3 protein. This table has 200,000 to 250,000 distinct CDR3 sequences, 20% to 25% appearing once. The specimen sequenced was peripheral blood. These receptors all come from a woman aged 45-65 years with Graves' ophthalmopathy. CDR3s include the opening cysteine and the closing phenylalanine or tryptophan. A D gene is named only where the DNA matches it firmly. Not every row has a clone size; where given, it reads once, few, many or a size class.

CDR3 protein: CASSTQGTANYGYTF; CDR3 DNA: TGTGCCAGCTCAACCCAAGGGACAGCGAACTATGGCTACACCTTC; D gene: TRBD1; J gene: TRBJ1-2; V gene: TRBV18; clone size: -
CDR3 protein: CASSYVESGNTIYF; CDR3 DNA: TGTGCCAGCAGTTACGTCGAATCTGGAAACACCATATATTTT; D gene: -; J gene: TRBJ1-3; V gene: TRBV6-5; clone size: many
CDR3 protein: CASSMGQGLRTEAFF; CDR3 DNA: TGTGCCAGTAGTATGGGACAGGGGTTGCGAACTGAAGCTTTCTTT; D gene: TRBD1; J gene: TRBJ1-1; V gene: TRBV19; clone size: -
CDR3 protein: CASSFRGERQPQHF; CDR3 DNA: TGTGCCAGCAGTTTCAGGGGGGAGAGGCAGCCCCAGCATTTT; D gene: TRBD1; J gene: TRBJ1-5; V gene: TRBV12-3/TRBV12-4; clone size: many
CDR3 protein: CASSPGGVYEQYF; CDR3 DNA: TGTGCCAGCAGCCCTGGCGGGGTATACGAGCAGTACTTC; D gene: -; J gene: TRBJ2-7; V gene: TRBV7-9; clone size: many
CDR3 protein: CASSAREDRPYEQYF; CDR3 DNA: TGCGCCAGCAGCGCAAGGGAAGACAGGCCCTACGAGCAGTACTTC; D gene: -; J gene: TRBJ2-7; V gene: TRBV5-1; clone size: -
CDR3 protein: CASSFSRGVYEQYF; CDR3 DNA: TGTGCCAGCAGTTTCAGCCGGGGAGTCTACGAGCAGTACTTC; D gene: -; J gene: TRBJ2-7; V gene: TRBV27; clone size: -
CDR3 protein: CASLGIGDDEQHF; CDR3 DNA: TGTGCCAGTCTCGGGATAGGGGACGACGAGCAGCACTTC; D gene: -; J gene: TRBJ2-7; V gene: TRBV11-1; clone size: -
CDR3 protein: CASRGGDGGQFF; CDR3 DNA: TGTGCCAGCAGAGGAGGGGATGGGGGTCAGTTCTTC; D gene: -; J gene: TRBJ2-1; V gene: TRBV12-3/TRBV12-4; clone size: many
CDR3 protein: CSARIGHGYTF; CDR3 DNA: TGCAGTGCTAGAATAGGTCACGGCTACACCTTC; D gene: -; J gene: TRBJ1-2; V gene: TRBV20-1; clone size: many
CDR3 protein: CASMRGLAGWNEQYF; CDR3 DNA: TGTGCCAGCATGCGGGGACTAGCGGGATGGAACGAGCAGTACTTC; D gene: TRBD2; J gene: TRBJ2-7; V gene: TRBV6-1; clone size: many
CDR3 protein: CASYGPGQIYEQYF; CDR3 DNA: TGTGCCAGCTATGGCCCGGGACAAATTTACGAGCAGTACTTC; D gene: -; J gene: TRBJ2-7; V gene: TRBV6-1; clone size: many
CDR3 protein: CSAGLYKETQYF; CDR3 DNA: TGCAGTGCTGGATTGTATAAAGAGACCCAGTACTTC; D gene: -; J gene: TRBJ2-5; V gene: TRBV20-1; clone size: many
CDR3 protein: CASSLFGVGTYEQYF; CDR3 DNA: TGTGCCAGCAGTTTGTTTGGGGTAGGGACCTACGAGCAGTACTTC; D gene: -; J gene: TRBJ2-7; V gene: TRBV28; clone size: many
CDR3 protein: CASSWEGRWTDTEAFF; CDR3 DNA: TGCGCCAGCAGCTGGGAGGGACGGTGGACTGACACTGAAGCTTTCTTT; D gene: -; J gene: TRBJ1-1; V gene: TRBV5-1; clone size: many
CDR3 protein: CATSRDVGEETQYF; CDR3 DNA: TGTGCCACCAGCAGAGATGTGGGCGAAGAGACCCAGTACTTC; D gene: -; J gene: TRBJ2-5; V gene: TRBV15; clone size: -
CDR3 protein: CASSPIASYEQYF; CDR3 DNA: TGTGCCAGCTCACCCATAGCCTCCTACGAGCAGTACTTC; D gene: -; J gene: TRBJ2-7; V gene: TRBV18; clone size: -